This TCR beta chain was captured in a study of blood T cells in healthy people across ages. Germline CDR1 reads SQVTM; CDR2 reads ANQGSEA. V lost 1 base to trimming and J lost 6 bases, with 10 bases between them. This CDR3 has 12 amino acids. A J-beta primer mix and a sample-barcoded 5' primer were used in a second PCR of roughly 7 to 12 cycles. In TCRdb, the 5' RACE reads were re-called with MiXCR into one record per CDR3 protein. Among approximately 770,000 distinct CDR3 sequences, more than 45% were seen once, and the ten largest hold 20% to 25%. The clonotype originates from a man aged 25 to 40 in good health. Sequenced: blood. The rearrangement joins TRBV29-1 to TRBJ2-7; D unresolved. The CDR3 nucleotides are TGCAGCGTTGAAGGGCCCCGCGGCGAGCAGTACTTC. Translated, it gives CSVEGPRGEQYF.